The 9 T cell receptor beta chains reported below all come from one sample, sequenced in a study of cytomegalovirus exposure and HLA in healthy donors. A multiplex PCR was run with 60 Vbeta primers and 13 Jbeta primers. Profiling relied on immunoSEQ multiplex PCR, and the TCRdb table lists in-frame clones only, not all of them. The profile shows 150,000 to 200,000 clones, 79% of them singletons. The specimen sequenced was PBMCs. All receptors derive from a woman in her 40s in good health and CMV-seronegative.

The chain employs TRBV4-1 and TRBJ1-1, with TRBD1 matching 10 bases. V lost 3 bases and J lost 6; bases outside the gene matches: 4. The CDR3 totals 14 residues. Germline V lookup: CDR1 MGHRA, CDR2 YSYEKL. Here the CDR3 reads CASSQGTGEAEAFF. The DNA for the CDR3 is TGCGCCAGCAGCCAGGGGACAGGGGAGGCTGAAGCTTTCTTT.

The genes are TRBV6-4 and TRBJ2-1; 12 bases line up with TRBD2. The CDR3 extends over 16 amino acids. Losses at the gene ends were 6 bases for V and 3 bases for J; bases not matched to a gene: 6. Germline loops: CDR1 MRHNA, CDR2 SNTAGT. CDR3 sequence (DNA): TGTGCCAGCAGGCCCTGGACTAGCGGGATCTACAATGAGCAGTTCTTC. Its translation: CASRPWTSGIYNEQFF.

This chain joins TRBV6-4 and TRBJ1-1; possibly TRBD1 for D (5 bases). In germline, CDR1 is MRHNA, CDR2 SNTAGT. This CDR3 has 13 residues. The ends were cut back, 6 bases at V and 0 bases at J, with 8 bases in the middle. CDR3 sequence: CASRRQMNTEAFF. The CDR3 DNA is TGTGCCAGCAGGAGACAGATGAACACTGAAGCTTTCTTT.

The chain employs TRBV9 and TRBJ1-2; TRBD1 matches 9 bases. The length of the CDR3 is 14 residues. After removal of 3 bases from V and 4 bases from J, the junction contained 4 bases not matched to a gene. Germline V gene data show CDR1 as SGDLS and CDR2 as YYNGEE. In DNA, the CDR3 is TGTGCCAGCAGCGGGGACAGGGCTCCCTATGGCTACACCTTC. As protein: CASSGDRAPYGYTF.

V gene TRBV27 combines with J gene TRBJ1-1; unclear D gene. The CDR3 runs 15 residues. Germline-derived CDR1 and CDR2 are MNHEY and SMNVEV (reference sequence). Trimming removed 4 bases from V and 4 bases from J, with 16 bases in between. CDR3 nucleotides: TGTGCCAGCAGTTCTCCGTTCGGTCGAGGCACTGAAGCTTTCTTT. It yields the protein CASSSPFGRGTEAFF.

The J gene is TRBJ1-2, the V gene TRBV30; 8 bases are shared with TRBD1. Germline loops: CDR1 GTSNPN, CDR2 SVGIG (reference sequence). This CDR3 spans 14 amino acids. After removal of 2 bases from V and 1 base from J, the junction contained 3 bases not matched to a gene. The CDR3 sequence is CAWSRTGHNYGYTF. The DNA for the CDR3 is TGTGCCTGGAGTCGGACAGGGCATAACTATGGCTACACCTTC.

The chain's CDR3 is CASSPGTGGREQYF. CDR3 DNA sequence: TGTGCCAGCAGTCCTGGGACAGGGGGCCGCGAGCAGTACTTC. The chain carries TRBV28 and TRBJ2-7; 12 bases are a match to TRBD1. This CDR3 spans 14 amino acids. CDR1 is MDHEN, CDR2 SYDVKM, per germline. The V gene end was trimmed by 5 bases and the J gene end by 6 bases; junction bases not matched to a gene: 5.

This chain uses TRBV15 with TRBJ1-2; TRBD1 is a possible D gene (6 bases). The V end was cut by 0 bases, the J end by 4 bases, with 6 bases between. Germline loops: CDR1 LNHNV, CDR2 YYDKDF (reference sequence). This CDR3 is 13 amino acids long. This CDR3 is CATSREGAYGYTF. The CDR3, as DNA: TGTGCCACCAGCAGAGAGGGGGCCTATGGCTACACCTTC.

This clone was counted a few times. The chain is built from TRBV4-2 and TRBJ2-7; D is unresolved. The CDR3 runs to 11 residues. The V end was cut by 3 bases, the J end by 3 bases, with 3 bases between. The V gene's germline CDR1 is LGHNA and CDR2 YNFKEQ. The DNA for the CDR3 is TGTGCCAGCAGCCACAACTACGAGCAGTACTTC. The encoded protein is CASSHNYEQYF.